This T cell receptor (beta chain) comes out of a study of tissue T cells after allogeneic stem cell transplantation. Study-level findings and limits: Across patients, clones rarely overlapped, yet motif clusters were shared tissue-specifically. Blood and spleen captured only part of the tissue TCR repertoire.

CDR3 sequences, V/J genes, frequencies and template counts came from survey-depth TCRbeta sequencing. The method was immunoSEQ multiplex PCR; TCRdb's version includes in-frame clones alone and lacks a portion of them. The profile covers some 10,000 clones, with approximately 47% appearing a single time and 6.5% to 9% taken by the ten largest. Time point defined: mouse harvest day 7 after allogeneic transplant. Each mouse received 10^7 T-cell-depleted marrow cells plus 10^6 splenic CD5+ T cells by tail vein. Tissues came from B6→BALB/c major-mismatch GVHD mice at day 7 or 14. V dropped 2 bases and J dropped 2 bases, with 7 bases sitting between them. The germline gives CDR1 KGHTA, CDR2 FRNEEI. This CDR3 contains 14 residues. This clone was seen a handful of times. Its antigen is unidentified. The listed genes are named as in mouse. The CDR3 goes on 1 residue after the read ends, and that part is filled in from the germline J gene.

The material sequenced was gut tissue. This TCR came from a female BALB/c mouse given C57BL/6 T cells with graft-versus-host disease after an allogeneic hematopoietic cell transplant. The chain carries TRBV24 and TRBJ1-3; D perhaps matches TRBD1 (6 bases). Partial CDR3 DNA: TGTGCCAGCAGTCTGACAGGGCCTGGAAATACGCTCTAT. Encoded protein: CASSLTGPGNTLY. The CDR3 as a whole reads CASSLTGPGNTLYF.